The 6 T cell receptor beta chains listed next were all sequenced from one sample in a study of blood T cell repertoires in COVID-19. TCRdb's table, derived via immunoSEQ multiplex PCR, lists solely in-frame clones and lacks some. The sample carries roughly 260,000 clones, about nine tenths recorded once. Sample: PBMCs or T cells enriched from blood (not recorded which). The receptors were gathered from a woman aged 30 to 39 with acute COVID-19.

The rearrangement links TRBV27 to TRBJ1-3; 9 positions match TRBD1. Trimming cost V 3 bases and J 4 bases; bases outside gene matches: 7. The CDR3 spans 16 residues. CDR1 is MNHEY and CDR2 is SMNVEV in the germline V gene (reference sequence). The CDR3, as DNA: TGTGCCAGCAGTTTGACCGGACAGGGGTACGGAAACACCATATATTTT. Its translation is CASSLTGQGYGNTIYF.

The chain employs TRBV19 and TRBJ1-5; D is unclear. Trimming cost V 7 bases and J 5 bases, with 15 bases left between them. This CDR3 is built from 14 residues. Per the germline V gene, CDR1 is LNHDA and CDR2 is SQIVND (reference sequence). CDR3: CASTPRVVDQPQHF. CDR3 bases: TGTGCCAGTACCCCGAGGGTGGTGGATCAGCCCCAGCATTTT.

The chain employs TRBV9 and TRBJ1-1; D is perhaps TRBD1 (6 bases). The CDR3 consists of 14 residues. Trimming pared 6 bases from V and 3 bases from J, leaving 15 bases between. Germline V gene data show CDR1 as SGDLS and CDR2 as YYNGEE. The chain's CDR3 is CASNPQGAHTEAFF. For the CDR3, the DNA is TGTGCCAGCAACCCACAGGGAGCACACACTGAAGCTTTCTTT.

The rearrangement links TRBV10-3 to TRBJ1-5; D unresolved. The V end lost 0 bases, the J end lost 3 bases, and 9 bases lay between the germline ends. Looked up from germline, CDR1 is ENHRY and CDR2 is SYGVKD. The CDR3 has 15 amino acids. The CDR3 protein is CAISESPGNNQPQHF. The CDR3 DNA is TGTGCCATCAGTGAGTCGCCGGGTAACAATCAGCCCCAGCATTTT.

This sequence joins TRBV4-3 and TRBJ2-7, with TRBD1 matching 8 bases. The germline V gene has CDR1 LGHNA and CDR2 YSLEER. The CDR3 runs to 15 residues. The J segment lost 2 bases and the V segment lost 6 bases, leaving 9 bases of the junction unmatched. The chain's CDR3 is CASSYGTGPTYEQYF. The DNA for the CDR3 is TGCGCCAGCAGTTACGGGACAGGCCCTACCTACGAGCAGTACTTC.

The chain joins TRBV2 to TRBJ1-1; no firm D call. CDR3 size: 13 residues. V lost 3 bases to trimming and J lost 2 bases, with 7 bases between them. CDR1 is SNHLY and CDR2 is FYNNEI in the germline V gene. The CDR3 is CASSEGYNTEAFF. In nucleotides, the CDR3 is TGTGCCAGCAGTGAGGGCTATAACACTGAAGCTTTCTTT. The entire variable domain, with the rest obtained from reference TRBV2 and TRBJ1-1, is as follows: EPEVTQTPSHQVTQMGQEVILRCVPISNHLYFYWYRQILGQKVEFLVSFYNNEISEKSEIFDDQFSVERPDGSNFTLKIRSTKLEDSAMYFCASSEGYNTEAFFGQGTRLTVV.